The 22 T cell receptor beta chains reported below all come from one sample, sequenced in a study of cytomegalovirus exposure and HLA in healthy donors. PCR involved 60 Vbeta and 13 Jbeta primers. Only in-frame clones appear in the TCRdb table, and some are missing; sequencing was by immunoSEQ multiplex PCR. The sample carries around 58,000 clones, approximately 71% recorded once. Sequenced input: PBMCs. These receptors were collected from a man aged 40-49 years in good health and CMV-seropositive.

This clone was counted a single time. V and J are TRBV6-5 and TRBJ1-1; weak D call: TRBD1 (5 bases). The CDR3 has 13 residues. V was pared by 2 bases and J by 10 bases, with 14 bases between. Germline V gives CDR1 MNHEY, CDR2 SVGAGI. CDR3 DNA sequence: TGTGCCAGCAGTTACAGTACAGGTTTTGGAGCTTTCTTT. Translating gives CASSYSTGFGAFF.

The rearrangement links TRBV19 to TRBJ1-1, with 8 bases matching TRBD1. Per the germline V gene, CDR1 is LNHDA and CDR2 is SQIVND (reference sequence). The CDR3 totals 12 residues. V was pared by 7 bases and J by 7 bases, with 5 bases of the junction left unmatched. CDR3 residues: CASTTGGGEAFF. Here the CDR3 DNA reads TGTGCCAGTACCACAGGGGGAGGTGAAGCTTTCTTT.

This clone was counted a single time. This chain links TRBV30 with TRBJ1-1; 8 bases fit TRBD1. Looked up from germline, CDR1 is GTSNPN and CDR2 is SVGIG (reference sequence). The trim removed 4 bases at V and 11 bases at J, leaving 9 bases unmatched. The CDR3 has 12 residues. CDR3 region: CAWNRGYRGAFF. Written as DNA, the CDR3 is TGTGCCTGGAATCGGGGGTACAGGGGGGCTTTCTTT. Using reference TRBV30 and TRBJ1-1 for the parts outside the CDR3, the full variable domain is SQTIHQWPATLVQPVGSPLSLECTVEGTSNPNLYWYRQAAGRGLQLLFYSVGIGQISSEVPQNLSASRPQDRQFILSSKKLLLSDSGFYLCAWNRGYRGAFFGQGTRLTVV.

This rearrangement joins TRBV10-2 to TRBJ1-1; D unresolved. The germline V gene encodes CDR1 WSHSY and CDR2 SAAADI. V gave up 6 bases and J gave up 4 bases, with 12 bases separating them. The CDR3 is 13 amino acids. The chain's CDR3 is CASSGGNLTEAFF. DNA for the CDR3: TGCGCCAGCAGCGGAGGGAATCTCACTGAAGCTTTCTTT.

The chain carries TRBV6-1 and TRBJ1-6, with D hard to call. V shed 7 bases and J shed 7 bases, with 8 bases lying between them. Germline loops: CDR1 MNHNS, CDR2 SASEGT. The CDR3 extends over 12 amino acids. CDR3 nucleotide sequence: TGTGCCAGCAAAGGCAGGAATTCACCCCTCCACTTT. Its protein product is CASKGRNSPLHF.

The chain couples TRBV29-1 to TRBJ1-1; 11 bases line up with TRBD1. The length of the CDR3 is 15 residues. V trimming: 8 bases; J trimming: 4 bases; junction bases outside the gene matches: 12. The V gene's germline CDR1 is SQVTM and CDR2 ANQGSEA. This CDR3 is CSSRGQGALGTEAFF. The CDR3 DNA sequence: TGCAGCAGCCGAGGACAGGGGGCGCTAGGCACTGAAGCTTTCTTT.

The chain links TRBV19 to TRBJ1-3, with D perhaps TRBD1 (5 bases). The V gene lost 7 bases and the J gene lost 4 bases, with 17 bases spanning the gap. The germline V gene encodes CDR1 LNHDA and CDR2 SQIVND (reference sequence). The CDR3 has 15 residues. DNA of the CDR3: TGTGCCAGTACCCTCAAGCGGGGCTCCGGAAACACCATATATTTT. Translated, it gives CASTLKRGSGNTIYF.

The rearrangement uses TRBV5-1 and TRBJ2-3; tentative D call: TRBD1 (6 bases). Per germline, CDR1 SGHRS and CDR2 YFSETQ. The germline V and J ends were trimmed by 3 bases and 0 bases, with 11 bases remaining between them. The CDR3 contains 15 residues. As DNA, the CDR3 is TGCGCCAGCAGCTCCAGGGGTGCTAGCACAGATACGCAGTATTTT. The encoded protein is CASSSRGASTDTQYF.

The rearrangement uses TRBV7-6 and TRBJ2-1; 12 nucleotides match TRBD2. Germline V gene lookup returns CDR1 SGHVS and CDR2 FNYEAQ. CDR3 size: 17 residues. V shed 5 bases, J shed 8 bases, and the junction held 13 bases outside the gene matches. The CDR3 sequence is CASSPRLAGDPRDEQFF. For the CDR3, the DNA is TGTGCCAGCAGCCCGCGACTAGCGGGGGACCCCAGGGATGAGCAGTTCTTC. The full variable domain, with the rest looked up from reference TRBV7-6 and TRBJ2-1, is GAGVSQSPRYKVTKRGQDVALRCDPISGHVSLYWYRQALGQGPEFLTYFNYEAQQDKSGLPNDRFSAERPEGSISTLTIQRTEQRDSAMYRCASSPRLAGDPRDEQFFGPGTRLTVL.

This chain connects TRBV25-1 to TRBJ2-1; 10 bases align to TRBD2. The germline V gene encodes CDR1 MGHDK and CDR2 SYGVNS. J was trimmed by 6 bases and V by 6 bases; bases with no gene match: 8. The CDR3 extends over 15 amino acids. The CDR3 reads CASSLLAGDLNEQFF. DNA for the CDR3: TGTGCCAGCAGCCTCCTAGCGGGGGACCTCAATGAGCAGTTCTTC.

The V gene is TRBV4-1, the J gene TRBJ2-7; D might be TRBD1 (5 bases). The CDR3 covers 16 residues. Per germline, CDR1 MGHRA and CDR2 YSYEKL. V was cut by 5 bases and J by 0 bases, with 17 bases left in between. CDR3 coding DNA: TGCGCCAGCAGCTCCCGACAGACGTCCAGCTCCTACGAGCAGTACTTC. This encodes CASSSRQTSSSYEQYF.

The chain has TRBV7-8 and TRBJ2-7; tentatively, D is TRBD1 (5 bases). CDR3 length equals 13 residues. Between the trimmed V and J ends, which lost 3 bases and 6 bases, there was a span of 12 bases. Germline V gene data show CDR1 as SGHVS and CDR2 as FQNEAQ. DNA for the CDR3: TGTGCCAGCAGCTTGGGGCCACAGGTCGAGCAGTACTTC. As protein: CASSLGPQVEQYF.

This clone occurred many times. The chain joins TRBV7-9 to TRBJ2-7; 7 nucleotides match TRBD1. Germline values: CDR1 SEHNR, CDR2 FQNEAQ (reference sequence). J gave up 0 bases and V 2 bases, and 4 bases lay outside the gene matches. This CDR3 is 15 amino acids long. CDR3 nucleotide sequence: TGTGCCAGCAGCTTAATACAGGGGAGCTCCTACGAGCAGTACTTC. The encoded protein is CASSLIQGSSYEQYF.

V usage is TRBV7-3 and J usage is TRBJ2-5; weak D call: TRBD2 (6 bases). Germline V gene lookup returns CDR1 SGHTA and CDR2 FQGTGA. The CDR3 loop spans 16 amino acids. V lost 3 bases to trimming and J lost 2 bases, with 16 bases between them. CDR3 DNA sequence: TGTGCCAGCAGCTTCAGTGGCGGGGCTAGTCAAGAGACCCAGTACTTC. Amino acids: CASSFSGGASQETQYF. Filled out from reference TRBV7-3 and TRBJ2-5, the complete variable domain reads GAGVSQTPSNKVTEKGKYVELRCDPISGHTALYWYRQSLGQGPEFLIYFQGTGAADDSGLPNDRFFAVRPEGSVSTLKIQRTERGDSAVYLCASSFSGGASQETQYFGPGTRLLVL.

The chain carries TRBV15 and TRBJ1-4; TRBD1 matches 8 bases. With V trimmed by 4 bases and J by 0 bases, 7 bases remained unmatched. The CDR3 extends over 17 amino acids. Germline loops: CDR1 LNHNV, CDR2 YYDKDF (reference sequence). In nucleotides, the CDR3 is TGTGCCACCAGCACATATGGACAGGGCTCAACTAATGAAAAACTGTTTTTT. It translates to CATSTYGQGSTNEKLFF.

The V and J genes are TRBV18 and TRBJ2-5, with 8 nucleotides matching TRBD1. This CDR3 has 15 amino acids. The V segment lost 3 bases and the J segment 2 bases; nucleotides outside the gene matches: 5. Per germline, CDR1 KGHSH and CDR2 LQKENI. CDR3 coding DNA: TGTGCCAGCTCACCCGAGCAGGGGGCTCAAGAGACCCAGTACTTC. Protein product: CASSPEQGAQETQYF.

The CDR3 spells CASSFTSGTGVEAFF. The CDR3 region has the DNA TGCGCCAGCAGCTTTACTTCCGGGACAGGGGTTGAAGCTTTCTTT. The chain has TRBV5-1 and TRBJ1-1, with 10 bases that match TRBD1. Germline CDR1 and CDR2: SGHRS and YFSETQ. V was clipped by 2 bases and J by 7 bases; unmatched bases: 8. The CDR3 length is 15 residues.

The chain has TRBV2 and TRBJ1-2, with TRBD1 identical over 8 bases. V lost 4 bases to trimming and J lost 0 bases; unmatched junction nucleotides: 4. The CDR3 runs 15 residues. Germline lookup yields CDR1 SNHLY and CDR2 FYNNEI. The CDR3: CASSVNRGANYGYTF. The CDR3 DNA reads TGTGCCAGCAGTGTAAACAGGGGGGCTAACTATGGCTACACCTTC.

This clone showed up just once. CDR3 in amino acids: CASSGTLTYEQYF. The CDR3 nucleotides are TGTGCCAGCAGCGGGACTCTTACCTACGAGCAGTACTTC. This sequence joins TRBV9 and TRBJ2-7; possibly TRBD2 for D (5 bases). The V gene lost 3 bases and the J gene lost 2 bases, with 9 bases spanning the gap. The CDR3 loop spans 13 amino acids. Per germline, CDR1 SGDLS and CDR2 YYNGEE.

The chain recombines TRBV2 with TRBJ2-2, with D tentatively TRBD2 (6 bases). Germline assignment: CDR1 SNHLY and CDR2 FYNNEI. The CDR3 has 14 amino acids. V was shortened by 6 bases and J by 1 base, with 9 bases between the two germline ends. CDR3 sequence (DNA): TGTGCCAGCAGATTGCGGGAGAACACCGGGGAGCTGTTTTTT. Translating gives CASRLRENTGELFF.

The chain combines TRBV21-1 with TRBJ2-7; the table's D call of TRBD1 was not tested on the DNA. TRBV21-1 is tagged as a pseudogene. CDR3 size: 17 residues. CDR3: CASSSPPGQGPTYEQYF. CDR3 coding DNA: TGTGCCAGCAGCTCACCCCCGGGACAGGGGCCTACCTACGAGCAGTACTTC.

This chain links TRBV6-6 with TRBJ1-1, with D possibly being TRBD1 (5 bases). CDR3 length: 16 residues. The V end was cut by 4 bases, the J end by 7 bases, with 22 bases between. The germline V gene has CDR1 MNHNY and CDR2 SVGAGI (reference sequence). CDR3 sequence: CASSLRQIRVGGEAFF. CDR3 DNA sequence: TGTGCCAGCAGTTTAAGGCAAATAAGGGTGGGGGGTGAAGCTTTCTTT.